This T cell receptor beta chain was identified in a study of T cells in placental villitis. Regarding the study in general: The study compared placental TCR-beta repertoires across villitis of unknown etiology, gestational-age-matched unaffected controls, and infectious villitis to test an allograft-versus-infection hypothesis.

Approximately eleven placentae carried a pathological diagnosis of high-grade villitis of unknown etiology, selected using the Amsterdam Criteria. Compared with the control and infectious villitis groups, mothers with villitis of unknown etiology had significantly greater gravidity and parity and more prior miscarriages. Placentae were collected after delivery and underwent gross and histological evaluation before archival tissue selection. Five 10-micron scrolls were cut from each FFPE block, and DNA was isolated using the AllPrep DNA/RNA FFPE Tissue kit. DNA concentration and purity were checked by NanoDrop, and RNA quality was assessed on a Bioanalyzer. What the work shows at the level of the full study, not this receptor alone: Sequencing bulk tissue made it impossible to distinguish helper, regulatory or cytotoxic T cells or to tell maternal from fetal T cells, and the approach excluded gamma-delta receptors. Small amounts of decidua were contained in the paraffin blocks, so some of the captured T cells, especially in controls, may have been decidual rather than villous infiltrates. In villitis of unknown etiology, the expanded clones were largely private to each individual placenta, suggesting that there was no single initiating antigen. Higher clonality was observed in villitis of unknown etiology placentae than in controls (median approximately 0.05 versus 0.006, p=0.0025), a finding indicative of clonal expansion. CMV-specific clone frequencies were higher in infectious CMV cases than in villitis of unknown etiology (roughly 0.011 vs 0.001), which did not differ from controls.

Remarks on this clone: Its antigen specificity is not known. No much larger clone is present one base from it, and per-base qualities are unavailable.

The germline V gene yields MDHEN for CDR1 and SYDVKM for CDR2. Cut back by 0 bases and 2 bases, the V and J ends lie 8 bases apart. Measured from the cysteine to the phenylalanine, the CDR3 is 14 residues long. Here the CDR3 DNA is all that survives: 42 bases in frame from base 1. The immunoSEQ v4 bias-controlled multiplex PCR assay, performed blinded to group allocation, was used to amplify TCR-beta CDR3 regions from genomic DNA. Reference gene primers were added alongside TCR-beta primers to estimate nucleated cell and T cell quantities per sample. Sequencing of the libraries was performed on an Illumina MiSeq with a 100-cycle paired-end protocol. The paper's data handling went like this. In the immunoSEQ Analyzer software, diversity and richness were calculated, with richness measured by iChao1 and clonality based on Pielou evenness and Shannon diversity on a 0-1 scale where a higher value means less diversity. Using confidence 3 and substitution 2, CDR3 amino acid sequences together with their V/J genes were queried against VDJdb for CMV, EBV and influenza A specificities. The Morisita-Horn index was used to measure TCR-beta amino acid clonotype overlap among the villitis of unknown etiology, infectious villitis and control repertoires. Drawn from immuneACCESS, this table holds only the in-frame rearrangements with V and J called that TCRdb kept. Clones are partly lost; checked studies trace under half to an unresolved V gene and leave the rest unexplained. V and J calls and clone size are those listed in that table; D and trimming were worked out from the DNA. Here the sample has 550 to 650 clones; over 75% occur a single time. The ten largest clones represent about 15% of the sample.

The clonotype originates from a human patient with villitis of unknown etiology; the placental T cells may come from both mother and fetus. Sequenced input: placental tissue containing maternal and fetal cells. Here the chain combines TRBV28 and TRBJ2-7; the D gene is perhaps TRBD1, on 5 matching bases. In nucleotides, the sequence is TGTGCCAGCAGTTTATGGCGCAGGGCCTACGAGCAGTACTTC. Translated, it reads CASSLWRRAYEQYF.